This T cell receptor beta chain was recorded in a study of OX40 agonist ivuxolimab in advanced cancers. Study context: Prior therapy, whether anti-PD-1, anti-PD-L1 or anti-CTLA-4, was allowed, and roughly 40% had some. One hepatocellular carcinoma and a couple of cutaneous melanoma patients partially responded.

Germline values: CDR1 MNHNY, CDR2 SVGAGI (reference sequence). The CDR3 runs 15 residues. Study-level points and caveats: Relative to CD4+ cells, CD8+ T cells on average had more expanded clones. Some nonresponders additionally presented with little normalized T-cell clonal expansion.

Worth noting for this clone: No antigen is known for it.

Generated by immunoSEQ multiplex PCR, the TCRdb table keeps only in-frame clones and is missing some. The sample lists roughly 60,000 clones, roughly 93% occurring once. The V call is TRBV6-6, the J call TRBJ2-5, with 7 bases that match TRBD2. The J call is in doubt because the DNA end fits TRBJ2-7 better. The TCR originated in an adult with an advanced solid tumor such as melanoma, head and neck, liver or kidney cancer. The sequencing used CD4+ or CD8+ T cells sorted from blood, collected in a trial of the OX40 agonist ivuxolimab. CDR3 sequence reads: CASRSSGLSSYEQYF. Written as DNA, the CDR3 is TGTGCCAGCCGAAGTAGCGGGCTGAGCTCCTACGAGCAGTACTTC.